These 4 T cell receptor beta chains originate from one sample sequenced in a study of T cells after posttransplantation cyclophosphamide (TCRdb year 2016). The meaning of the sample's treatment or condition label: high-dose cyclophosphamide on days +3 and +4 as single-agent GVHD prophylaxis. PTCy patients received busulfan and fludarabine conditioning, a related or unrelated marrow graft, and cyclophosphamide on days +3 and +4. The library was made by the immunoSEQ multiplex PCR assay. TCRdb obtained this table from immuneACCESS and retained in-frame rearrangements with V and J assigned. These tables miss some clones; where compared with another copy, unresolved V genes account for less than half of the shortfall, and the remainder is unexplained. The data for this sample show roughly 14,000 clones, each detected more than once. The top ten hold 23% of the sample. The sequencing used PBMCs, collected 950 to 1,200 days after allogeneic stem cell transplant with posttransplant cyclophosphamide. The receptors shown here come from a female patient in her forties or fifties who received an allogeneic stem cell transplant from a related donor, was CMV-positive, and had no GVHD. Following transplantation, T cells from the graft donor may be among those present.

In this sample, this clone turned up many times. This sequence joins TRBV11-2 and TRBJ1-6; D is uncertain. This CDR3 is 13 amino acids long. V lost 5 bases, J lost 8 bases, and 10 bases lay in between. Per germline, CDR1 SGHAT and CDR2 FQNNGV. The CDR3 nucleotides are TGTGCCAGCAGCATCTACAGAGATTCACCCCTCCACTTT. Translation gives CASSIYRDSPLHF.

This clone was found many times. V gene TRBV4-3 combines with J gene TRBJ1-2; D is possibly TRBD1 (5 bases). There are 12 residues in the CDR3. V shed 1 base and J shed 7 bases, with 7 bases lying between them. Germline V gene sequence: CDR1 LGHNA, CDR2 YSLEER. CDR3 DNA: TGCGCCAGCAGCCAAGCTAGGGGTGGCTACACCTTC. Amino acid sequence: CASSQARGGYTF.

This clone was seen many times. This sequence joins TRBV7-9 and TRBJ1-6; maybe TRBD1 (5 bases). The CDR3 spans 14 residues. Germline CDR1 reads SEHNR; CDR2 reads FQNEAQ (reference sequence). Trimming took 5 bases from V and 6 from J, leaving 11 bases between them. The chain's CDR3 is CASSRTGSNSPLHF. In DNA, the CDR3 is TGTGCCAGCAGCCGCACAGGTTCTAATTCACCCCTCCACTTT.

This clone came up many times. The CDR3, as DNA: TGCGCCAGCAGCTTGACACAATCAGGGGGCAATAGGAATGAGCAGTTCTTC. Protein: CASSLTQSGGNRNEQFF. V and J are TRBV5-1 and TRBJ2-1; 8 nucleotides match TRBD1. This CDR3 comprises 17 residues. J lost 7 bases, V lost 1 base, and 13 bases had no gene match. Germline lookup yields CDR1 SGHRS and CDR2 YFSETQ.